The present T cell receptor (beta chain) was sequenced within a study of T cell clonality in common variable immunodeficiency. This CDR3 spans 14 amino acids. The germline gives CDR1 MDHEN, CDR2 SYDVKM. Trimming shortened V by 3 bases and J by 4 bases, and 12 bases separated the two germline ends. Caucasian heritage predominated among both patients and controls. Equal genomic DNA amounts from CVID and control samples were sequenced. Profiling relied on immunoSEQ multiplex PCR, and the TCRdb table lists in-frame clones only, not all of them. Captured here are tens of thousands of clones, none seen once; the top ten comprise 10%. General study results and limits: CVID patient heterogeneity limited repertoire-clinical complication correlations. Reportedly, TCR beta sequences from common variable immunodeficiency showed fewer deletions and N-nucleotide insertions.

In this sample, this clone turned up many times. Its antigen remains unidentified. From the germline J gene comes the end of the CDR3, since the read stops 3 residues before it. The chain uses TRBV28 and TRBJ2-5, with a tentative D call TRBD1 (6 bases). The receptor's source is a person between 18 and 69 years old in good health. The sample was peripheral blood mononuclear cells. CDR3 DNA, as far as it was read: TGTGCCAGCAGTTTGTTCCAGGGGCGAGAGACC. Protein sequence: CASSLFQGRET. The whole CDR3 is CASSLFQGRETQYF.